This TCR beta chain was identified during a study of CXCR3-negative and CXCR3-positive naive CD8 T cells. Study-wide findings and caveats: TRB CDR3 properties were used to infer TCR strength, and surface CD5 was comparable between naive subsets. When CXCR3-positive naive cells were set against CXCR3-negative naive cells, the former had more hydrophobic TRB CDR3s. Memory CD8+ T cell repertoires were far less diverse than both naive subsets.

Germline V gene data show CDR1 as SGHAT and CDR2 as FQNNGV. The CDR3 has 14 residues. The TRB cDNA libraries were prepared by 5' RACE with UMI labels. TCRdb reanalyzed the 5' RACE reads and collapses them to one entry per CDR3 protein, without DNA. The sample totals fewer than 140,000 distinct CDR3 sequences. A word on this clonotype: Its antigen is unknown.

This chain joins TRBV11-2 and TRBJ2-3; the D call of TRBD1 rests on TCRdb alone, since no DNA is present to check it. The clonotype comes from a human donor in good health. Some clones in this sample may be carry-over from other donors' samples. Source material: naive CXCR3+ CD8+ T cells from blood. The subset: CD45RO-CCR7+CD27+CD95- naive CD8+ T cells expressing CXCR3 (TNR3+). This CDR3 reads CASSSSGNTDTQYF.